A single T cell receptor (beta chain) is shown here with its context. This CDR3 has 14 residues. Trimming removed 8 bases from V and 0 bases from J, with 11 bases in between. The V gene's germline CDR1 is SEHNR and CDR2 FQNEAQ (reference sequence). Here immunoSEQ multiplex PCR was the method, and the copy in TCRdb shows in-frame clones only, minus some. The profile shows about 200,000 clones, around 95% of them singletons. The record originates from a study of blood T cell repertoires in COVID-19. The chain links TRBV7-9 to TRBJ2-1, with D tentatively TRBD2 (6 bases). The sample comprised peripheral blood. The receptor's source is a man aged 25 to 40 with COVID-19, enrolled during active disease. In DNA, the CDR3 is TGTGCCAGCGGCGGGATTCTCTCCTACAATGAGCAGTTCTTC. Amino acids: CASGGILSYNEQFF. The whole variable domain, filled in from reference TRBV7-9 and TRBJ2-1, reads DTGVSQNPRHKITKRGQNVTFRCDPISEHNRLYWYRQTLGQGPEFLTYFQNEAQLEKSRLLSDRFSAERPKGSFSTLEIQRTEQGDSAMYLCASGGILSYNEQFFGPGTRLTVL.